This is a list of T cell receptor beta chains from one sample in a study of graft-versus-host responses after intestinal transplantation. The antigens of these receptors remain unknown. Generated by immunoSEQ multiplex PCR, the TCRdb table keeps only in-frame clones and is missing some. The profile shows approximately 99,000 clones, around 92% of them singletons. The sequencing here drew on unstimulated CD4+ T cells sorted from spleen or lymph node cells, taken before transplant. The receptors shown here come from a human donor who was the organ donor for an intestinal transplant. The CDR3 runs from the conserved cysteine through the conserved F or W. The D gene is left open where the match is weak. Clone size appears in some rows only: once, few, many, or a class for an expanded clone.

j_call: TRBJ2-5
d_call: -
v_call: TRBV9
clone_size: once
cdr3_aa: CASSPEGRGGETQYF
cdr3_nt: TGTGCCAGCAGCCCCGAGGGCCGGGGTGGAGAGACCCAGTACTTC

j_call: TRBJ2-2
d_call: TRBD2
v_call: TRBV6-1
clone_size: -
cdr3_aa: CASSEATGGGLTGELFF
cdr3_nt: TGTGCCAGCAGTGAAGCCACGGGAGGGGGGCTCACCGGGGAGCTGTTTTTT

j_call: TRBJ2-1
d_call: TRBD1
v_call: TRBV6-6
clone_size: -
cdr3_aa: CASRDREGLHNEQFF
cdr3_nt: TGTGCCAGCAGGGACAGGGAAGGACTCCACAATGAGCAGTTCTTC

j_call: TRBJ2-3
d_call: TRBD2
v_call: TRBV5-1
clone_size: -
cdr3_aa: CASSPPGRGSTDTQYF
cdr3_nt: TGCGCCAGCAGCCCCCCAGGGCGGGGGAGCACAGATACGCAGTATTTT

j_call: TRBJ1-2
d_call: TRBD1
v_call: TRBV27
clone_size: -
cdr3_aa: CASRETGGDIYGYTF
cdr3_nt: TGTGCCAGCAGAGAGACAGGGGGTGACATCTATGGCTACACCTTC

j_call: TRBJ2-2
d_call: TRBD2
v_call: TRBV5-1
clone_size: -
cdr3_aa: CASSLGTSYTGELFF
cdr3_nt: TGCGCCAGCAGCTTGGGGACTAGCTACACCGGGGAGCTGTTTTTT

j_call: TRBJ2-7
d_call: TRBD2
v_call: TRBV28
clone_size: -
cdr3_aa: CASSSGLAGGPGQYF
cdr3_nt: TGTGCCAGCAGTTCCGGACTAGCGGGGGGCCCCGGGCAGTACTTC

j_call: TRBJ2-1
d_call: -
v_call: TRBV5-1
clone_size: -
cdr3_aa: CASSFGWENNEQFF
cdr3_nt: TGCGCCAGCAGCTTCGGTTGGGAGAACAATGAGCAGTTCTTC

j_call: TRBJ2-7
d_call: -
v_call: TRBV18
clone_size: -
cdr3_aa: CASSTGQSYEQYF
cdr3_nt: TGTGCCAGCTCAACTGGACAGTCCTACGAGCAGTACTTC

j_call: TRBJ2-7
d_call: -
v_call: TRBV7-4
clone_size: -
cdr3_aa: CASSLVGPSSYEQHF
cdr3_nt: TGTGCCAGCAGCTTAGTAGGCCCTAGCTCCTACGAGCAGCACTTC

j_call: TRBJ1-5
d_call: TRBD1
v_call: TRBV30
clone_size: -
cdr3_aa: CAWSGQGPQPQHF
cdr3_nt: TGTGCCTGGAGTGGACAGGGGCCTCAGCCCCAGCATTTT

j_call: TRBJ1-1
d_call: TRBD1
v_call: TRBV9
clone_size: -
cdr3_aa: CASSVGQGGPLGEAFF
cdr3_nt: TGTGCCAGCAGCGTAGGACAGGGGGGGCCTTTGGGTGAAGCTTTCTTT

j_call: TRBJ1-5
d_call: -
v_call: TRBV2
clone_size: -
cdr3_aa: CASSASRVDNQPQHF
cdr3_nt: TGTGCCAGCAGTGCATCCAGGGTAGATAATCAGCCCCAGCATTTT

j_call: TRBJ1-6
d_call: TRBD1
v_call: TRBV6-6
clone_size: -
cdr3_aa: CATGQGVINSPLHF
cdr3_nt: TGTGCCACGGGACAGGGGGTTATAAATTCACCCCTCCACTTT

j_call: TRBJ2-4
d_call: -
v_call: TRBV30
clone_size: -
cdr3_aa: CAWTVSAGIQYF
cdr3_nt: TGTGCCTGGACGGTAAGCGCCGGCATTCAGTACTTC

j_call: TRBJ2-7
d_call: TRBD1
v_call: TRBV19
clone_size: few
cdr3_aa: CASSNRQGYEQYF
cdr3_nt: TGTGCCAGTAGTAATCGACAGGGCTACGAGCAGTACTTC

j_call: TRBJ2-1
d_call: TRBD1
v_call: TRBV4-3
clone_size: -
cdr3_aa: CASSQSGTVYNEQFF
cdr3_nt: TGCGCCAGCAGCCAGAGTGGGACAGTCTACAATGAGCAGTTCTTC

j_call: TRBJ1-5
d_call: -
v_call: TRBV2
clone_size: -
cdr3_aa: CASSRGHLQPQHF
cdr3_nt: TGTGCCAGCTCGCGGGGGCATCTTCAGCCCCAGCATTTT

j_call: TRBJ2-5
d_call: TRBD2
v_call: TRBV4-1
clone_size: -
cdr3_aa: CASGAGGPGETQYF
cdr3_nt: TGCGCCAGCGGAGCGGGGGGGCCGGGAGAGACCCAGTACTTC

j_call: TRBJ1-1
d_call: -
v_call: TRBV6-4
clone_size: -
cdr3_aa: CASSRTANTEAFF
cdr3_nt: TGTGCCAGCAGCCGGACAGCGAACACTGAAGCTTTCTTT